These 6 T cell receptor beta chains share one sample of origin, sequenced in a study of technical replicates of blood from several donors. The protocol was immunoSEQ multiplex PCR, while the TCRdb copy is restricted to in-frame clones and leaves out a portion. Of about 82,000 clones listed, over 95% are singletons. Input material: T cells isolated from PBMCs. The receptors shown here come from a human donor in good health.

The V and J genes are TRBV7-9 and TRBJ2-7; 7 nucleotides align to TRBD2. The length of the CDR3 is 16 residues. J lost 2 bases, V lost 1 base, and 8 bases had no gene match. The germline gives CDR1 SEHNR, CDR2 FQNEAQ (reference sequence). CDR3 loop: CASSLGRDYNAYEQYF. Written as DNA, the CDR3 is TGTGCCAGCAGCTTAGGTCGGGACTATAATGCCTACGAGCAGTACTTC.

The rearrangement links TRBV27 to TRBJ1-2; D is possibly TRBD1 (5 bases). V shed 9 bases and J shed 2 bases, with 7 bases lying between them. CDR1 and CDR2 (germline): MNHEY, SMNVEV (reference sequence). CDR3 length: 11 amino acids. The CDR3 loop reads CARDRNYGYTF. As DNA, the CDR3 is TGTGCCAGAGACAGAAACTATGGCTACACCTTC.

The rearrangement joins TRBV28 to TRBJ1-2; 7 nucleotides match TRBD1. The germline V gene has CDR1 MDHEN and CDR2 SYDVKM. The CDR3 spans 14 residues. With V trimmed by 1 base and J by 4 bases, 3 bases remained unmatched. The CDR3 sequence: CASSLYRGVYGYTF. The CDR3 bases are TGTGCCAGCAGTTTATACAGGGGCGTCTATGGCTACACCTTC.

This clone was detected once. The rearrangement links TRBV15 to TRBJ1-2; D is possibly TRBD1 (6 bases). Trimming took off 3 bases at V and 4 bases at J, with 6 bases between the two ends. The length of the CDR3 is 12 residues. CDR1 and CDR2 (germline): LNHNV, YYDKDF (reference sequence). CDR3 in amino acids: CATSRDSYGYTF. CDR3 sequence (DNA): TGTGCCACCAGCAGGGACAGCTATGGCTACACCTTC. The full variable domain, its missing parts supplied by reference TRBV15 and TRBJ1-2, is DAMVIQNPRYQVTQFGKPVTLSCSQTLNHNVMYWYQQKSSQAPKLLFHYYDKDFNNEADTPDNFQSRRPNTSFCFLDIRSPGLGDTAMYLCATSRDSYGYTFGSGTRLTVV.

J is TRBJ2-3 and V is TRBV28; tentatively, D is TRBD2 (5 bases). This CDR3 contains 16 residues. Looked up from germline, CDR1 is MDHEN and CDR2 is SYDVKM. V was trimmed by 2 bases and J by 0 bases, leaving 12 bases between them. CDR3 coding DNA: TGTGCCAGCAGTTTAGTTACGGGATCTAGCACAGATACGCAGTATTTT. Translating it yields CASSLVTGSSTDTQYF. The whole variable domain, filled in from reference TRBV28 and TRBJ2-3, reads DVKVTQSSRYLVKRTGEKVFLECVQDMDHENMFWYRQDPGLGLRLIYFSYDVKMKEKGDIPEGYSVSREKKERFSLILESASTNQTSMYLCASSLVTGSSTDTQYFGPGTRLTVL.

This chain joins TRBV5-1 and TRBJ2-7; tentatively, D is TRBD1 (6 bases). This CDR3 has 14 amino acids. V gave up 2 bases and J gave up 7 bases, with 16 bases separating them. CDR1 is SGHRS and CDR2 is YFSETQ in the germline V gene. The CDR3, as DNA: TGCGCCAGCAGCTTCACAGGGAAGCCGGGGGAGCAGTACTTC. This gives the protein CASSFTGKPGEQYF.